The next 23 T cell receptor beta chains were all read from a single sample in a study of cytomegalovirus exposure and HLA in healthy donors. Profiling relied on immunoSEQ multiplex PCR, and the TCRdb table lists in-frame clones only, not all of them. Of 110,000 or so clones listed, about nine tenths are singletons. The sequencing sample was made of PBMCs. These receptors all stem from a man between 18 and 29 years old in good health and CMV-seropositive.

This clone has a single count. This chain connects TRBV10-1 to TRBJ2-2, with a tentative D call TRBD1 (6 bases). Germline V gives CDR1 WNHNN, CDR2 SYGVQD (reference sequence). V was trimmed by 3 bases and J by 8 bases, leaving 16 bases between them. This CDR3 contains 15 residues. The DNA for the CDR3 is TGCGCCAGCAGTGAAGGCCTTGACAGGAGGGGGGAGCTGTTTTTT. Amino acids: CASSEGLDRRGELFF.

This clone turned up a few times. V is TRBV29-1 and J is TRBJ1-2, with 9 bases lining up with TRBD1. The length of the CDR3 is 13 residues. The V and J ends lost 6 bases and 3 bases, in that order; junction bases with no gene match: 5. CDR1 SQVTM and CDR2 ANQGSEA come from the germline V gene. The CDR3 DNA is TGCAGCGTGGGGACAGGGACCTACTATGGCTACACCTTC. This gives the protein CSVGTGTYYGYTF.

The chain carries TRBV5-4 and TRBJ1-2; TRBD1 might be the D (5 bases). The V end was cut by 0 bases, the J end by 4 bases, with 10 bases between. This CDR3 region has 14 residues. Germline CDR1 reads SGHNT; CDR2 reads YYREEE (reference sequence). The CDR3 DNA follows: TGTGCCAGCAGCTTGGCCGGGGGACCCTATGGCTACACCTTC. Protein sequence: CASSLAGGPYGYTF. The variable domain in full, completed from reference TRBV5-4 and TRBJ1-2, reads ETGVTQSPTHLIKTRGQQVTLRCSSQSGHNTVSWYQQALGQGPQFIFQYYREEENGRGNFPPRFSGLQFPNYSSELNVNALELDDSALYLCASSLAGGPYGYTFGSGTRLTVV.

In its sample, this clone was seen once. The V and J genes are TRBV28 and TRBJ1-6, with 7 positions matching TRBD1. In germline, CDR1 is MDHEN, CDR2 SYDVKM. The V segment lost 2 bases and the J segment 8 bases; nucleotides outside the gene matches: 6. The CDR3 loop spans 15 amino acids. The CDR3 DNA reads TGTGCCAGCAGTTTAGGAGGACAGGCCGATTCACCCCTCCACTTT. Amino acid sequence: CASSLGGQADSPLHF. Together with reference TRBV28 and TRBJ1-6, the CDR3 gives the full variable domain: DVKVTQSSRYLVKRTGEKVFLECVQDMDHENMFWYRQDPGLGLRLIYFSYDVKMKEKGDIPEGYSVSREKKERFSLILESASTNQTSMYLCASSLGGQADSPLHFGNGTRLTVT.

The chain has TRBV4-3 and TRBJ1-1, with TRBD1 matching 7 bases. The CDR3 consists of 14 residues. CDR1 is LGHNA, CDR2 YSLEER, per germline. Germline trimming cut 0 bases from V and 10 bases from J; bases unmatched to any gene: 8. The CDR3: CASSQDNVRGRAFF. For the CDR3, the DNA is TGCGCCAGCAGCCAAGATAACGTTAGGGGGCGAGCTTTCTTT.

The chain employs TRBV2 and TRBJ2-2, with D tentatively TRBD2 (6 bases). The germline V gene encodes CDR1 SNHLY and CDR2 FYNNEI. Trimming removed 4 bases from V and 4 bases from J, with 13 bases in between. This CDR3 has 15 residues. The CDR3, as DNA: TGTGCCAGCAGTGTAGCGGCGGCGAGCACCGGGGAGCTGTTTTTT. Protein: CASSVAAASTGELFF.

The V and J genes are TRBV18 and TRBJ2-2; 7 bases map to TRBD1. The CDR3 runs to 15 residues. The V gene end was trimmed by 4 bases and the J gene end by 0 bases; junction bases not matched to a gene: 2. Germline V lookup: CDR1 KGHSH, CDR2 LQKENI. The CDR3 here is CASSRDRANTGELFF. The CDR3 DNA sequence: TGTGCCAGCTCACGTGACAGGGCGAACACCGGGGAGCTGTTTTTT.

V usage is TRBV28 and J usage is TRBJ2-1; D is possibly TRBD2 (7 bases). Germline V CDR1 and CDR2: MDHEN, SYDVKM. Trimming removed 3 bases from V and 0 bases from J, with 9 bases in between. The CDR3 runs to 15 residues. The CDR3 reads CASSLGGGSYNEQFF. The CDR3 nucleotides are TGTGCCAGCAGTTTGGGAGGGGGCTCCTACAATGAGCAGTTCTTC.

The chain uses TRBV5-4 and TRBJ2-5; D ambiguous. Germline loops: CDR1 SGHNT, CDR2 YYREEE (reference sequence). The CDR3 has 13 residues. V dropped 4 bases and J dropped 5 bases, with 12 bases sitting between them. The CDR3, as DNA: TGTGCCAGCAGCCCGGCTAGTGTGGAGACCCAGTACTTC. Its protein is CASSPASVETQYF.

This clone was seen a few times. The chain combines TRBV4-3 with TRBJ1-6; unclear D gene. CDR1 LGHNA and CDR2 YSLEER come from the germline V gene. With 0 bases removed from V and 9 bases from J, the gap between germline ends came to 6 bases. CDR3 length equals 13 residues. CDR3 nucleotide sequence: TGCGCCAGCAGCCAAGAGAGCGGTTCACCCCTCCACTTT. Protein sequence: CASSQESGSPLHF.

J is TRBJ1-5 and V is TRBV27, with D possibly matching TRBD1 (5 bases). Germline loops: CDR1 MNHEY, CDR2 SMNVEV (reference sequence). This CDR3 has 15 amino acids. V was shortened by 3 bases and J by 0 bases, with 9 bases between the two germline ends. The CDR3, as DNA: TGTGCCAGCAGTTTGGTGGGGCATAGCAATCAGCCCCAGCATTTT. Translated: CASSLVGHSNQPQHF.

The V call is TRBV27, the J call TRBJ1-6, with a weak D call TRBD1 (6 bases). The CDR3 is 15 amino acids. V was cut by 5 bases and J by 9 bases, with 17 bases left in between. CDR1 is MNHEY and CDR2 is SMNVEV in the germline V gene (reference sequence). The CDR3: CASSLTDSASSPLHF. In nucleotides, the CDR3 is TGTGCCAGCAGTCTAACGGACAGTGCCTCTTCACCCCTCCACTTT.

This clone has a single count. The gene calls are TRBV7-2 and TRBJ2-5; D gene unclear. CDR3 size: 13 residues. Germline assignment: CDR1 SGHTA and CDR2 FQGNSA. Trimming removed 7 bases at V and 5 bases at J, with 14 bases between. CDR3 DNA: TGTGCCAGCACCAGAACCGCGCGGGAGACCCAGTACTTC. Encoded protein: CASTRTARETQYF.

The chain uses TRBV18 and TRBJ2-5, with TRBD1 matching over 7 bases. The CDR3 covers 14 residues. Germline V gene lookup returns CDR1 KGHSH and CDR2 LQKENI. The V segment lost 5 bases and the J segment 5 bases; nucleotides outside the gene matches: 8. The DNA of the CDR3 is TGTGCCAGCTCAGCCGGGACAGAGCTGGAGACCCAGTACTTC. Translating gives CASSAGTELETQYF.

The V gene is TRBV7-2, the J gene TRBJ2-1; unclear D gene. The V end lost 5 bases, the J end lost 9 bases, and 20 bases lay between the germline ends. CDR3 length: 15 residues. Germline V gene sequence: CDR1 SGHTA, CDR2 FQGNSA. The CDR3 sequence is CASSPQPPHSSEQFF. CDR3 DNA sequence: TGTGCCAGCAGCCCGCAGCCTCCTCATAGCAGTGAGCAGTTCTTC.

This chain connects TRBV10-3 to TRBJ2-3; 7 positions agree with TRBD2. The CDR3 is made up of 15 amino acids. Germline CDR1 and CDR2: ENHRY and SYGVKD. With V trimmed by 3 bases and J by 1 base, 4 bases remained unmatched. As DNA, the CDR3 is TGTGCCATCAGTGATCGGGGGGTCGGCACAGATACGCAGTATTTT. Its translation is CAISDRGVGTDTQYF.

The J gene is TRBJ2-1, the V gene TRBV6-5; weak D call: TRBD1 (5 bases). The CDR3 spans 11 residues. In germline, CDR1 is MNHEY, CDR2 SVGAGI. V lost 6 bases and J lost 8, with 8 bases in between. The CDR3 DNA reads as TGTGCCAGCAGCCAGGGTTATGAGCAGTTCTTC. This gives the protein CASSQGYEQFF.

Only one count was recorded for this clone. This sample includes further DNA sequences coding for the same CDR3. CDR3 protein: CASSLEGQGYGYTF. The CDR3 bases are TGCGCCAGCAGCTTGGAGGGACAGGGCTATGGCTACACCTTC. V is TRBV5-1 and J is TRBJ1-2, with TRBD1 matching 9 bases. V dropped 0 bases and J dropped 4; count of bases not matched to a gene: 1. Germline loops: CDR1 SGHRS, CDR2 YFSETQ. The CDR3 extends over 14 amino acids.

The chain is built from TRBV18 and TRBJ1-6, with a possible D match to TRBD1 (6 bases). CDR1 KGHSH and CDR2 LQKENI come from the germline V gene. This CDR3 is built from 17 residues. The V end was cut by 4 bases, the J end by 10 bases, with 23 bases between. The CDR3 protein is CASSRQENRREGSPLHF. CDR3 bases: TGTGCCAGCTCACGACAGGAAAACCGTAGGGAGGGGTCACCCCTCCACTTT.

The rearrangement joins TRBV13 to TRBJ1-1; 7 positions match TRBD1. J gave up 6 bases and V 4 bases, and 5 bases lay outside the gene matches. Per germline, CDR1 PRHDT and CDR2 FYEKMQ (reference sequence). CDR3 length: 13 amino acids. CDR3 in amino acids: CASSSQGYAEAFF. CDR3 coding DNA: TGTGCCAGCAGCTCACAGGGGTACGCTGAAGCTTTCTTT.

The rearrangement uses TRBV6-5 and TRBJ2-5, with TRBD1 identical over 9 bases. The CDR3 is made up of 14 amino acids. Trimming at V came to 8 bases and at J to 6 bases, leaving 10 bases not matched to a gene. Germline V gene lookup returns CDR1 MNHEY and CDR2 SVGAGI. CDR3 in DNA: TGTGCCAGCCGGGACAGGGTTATGAGGAAGACCCAGTACTTC. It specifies CASRDRVMRKTQYF.

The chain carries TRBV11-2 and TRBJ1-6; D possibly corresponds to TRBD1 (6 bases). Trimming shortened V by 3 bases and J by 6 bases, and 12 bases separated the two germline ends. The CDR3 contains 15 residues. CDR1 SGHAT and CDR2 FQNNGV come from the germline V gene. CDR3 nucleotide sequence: TGTGCCAGCAGCTTTCCGACAGGTCTTAATTCACCCCTCCACTTT. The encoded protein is CASSFPTGLNSPLHF.

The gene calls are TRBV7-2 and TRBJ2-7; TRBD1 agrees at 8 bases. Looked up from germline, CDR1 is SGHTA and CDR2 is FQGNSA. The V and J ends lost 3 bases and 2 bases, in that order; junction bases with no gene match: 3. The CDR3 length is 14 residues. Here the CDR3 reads CASSLDRATYEQYF. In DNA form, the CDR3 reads TGTGCCAGCAGCTTGGACAGGGCGACCTACGAGCAGTACTTC.